The 20 T cell receptor beta chains below all came from one sample that was sequenced in a study of T cell repertoires in cytomegalovirus infection (dated by TCRdb to about 2019). Reads for this sample came from an Illumina HiSeq 1500. The public reads were quality trimmed at Q25 with fastp and then assembled into clones with MiXCR by TCRdb, keeping productive beta chains. Records with the same CDR3 protein are collapsed into one entry carrying the most frequent genes and DNA. This sample is represented by about 680,000 distinct CDR3 sequences; around 24% of them were singletons. The top ten hold less than 9.5% of the sample. Source material: CD8+ T cells from PBMCs. Source of these receptors: a human donor in good health (CMV status not recorded). Some clones in this sample may be carry-over from other donors' samples.

This chain joins TRBV5-5 and TRBJ2-7; 9 nucleotides line up with TRBD1. CDR1 is SGHKS, CDR2 YYEKEE, per germline (reference sequence). This CDR3 contains 15 residues. V lost 5 bases and J lost 2; bases outside the gene matches: 8. The CDR3 reads CASRLFDRGTYEQYF. CDR3 DNA: TGTGCCAGCAGATTATTTGACAGGGGGACCTACGAGCAGTACTTC.

In its sample, this clonotype was seen many times. The V call is TRBV7-9, the J call TRBJ1-2, with 7 bases aligning to TRBD1. Germline trimming cut 6 bases from V and 6 bases from J; bases unmatched to any gene: 16. Germline assignment: CDR1 SEHNR and CDR2 FQNEAQ (reference sequence). The CDR3 runs 16 residues. CDR3 sequence reads: CASSPPRVEGAHGYTF. The CDR3 DNA sequence: TGTGCCAGCAGTCCCCCCAGGGTGGAGGGGGCTCATGGCTACACCTTC.

The V and J genes are TRBV4-2 and TRBJ2-3, with 10 bases identical to TRBD2. Germline values: CDR1 LGHNA, CDR2 YNFKEQ. This CDR3 is 19 amino acids long. V dropped 0 bases and J dropped 2; count of bases not matched to a gene: 11. The CDR3 DNA reads TGTGCCAGCAGCCAAGATCCGGCTTGGCTAGCGGGGGACACAGATACGCAGTATTTT. This gives the protein CASSQDPAWLAGDTDTQYF.

This clonotype was detected only a few times. The chain has TRBV7-9 and TRBJ2-1; the D is unclear. The V and J ends lost 5 bases and 0 bases respectively, with 17 bases between them. Germline CDR1 and CDR2: SEHNR and FQNEAQ (reference sequence). The CDR3 loop spans 17 amino acids. CDR3 loop: CASSPWAVSISYNEQFF. The CDR3 DNA follows: TGTGCCAGCAGCCCTTGGGCAGTATCGATCTCCTACAATGAGCAGTTCTTC.

V is TRBV2 and J is TRBJ2-5, with a tentative D call TRBD2 (5 bases). The CDR3 sequence is 15 residues long. The germline V and J ends were trimmed by 0 bases and 2 bases, with 10 bases remaining between them. The V gene's germline CDR1 is SNHLY and CDR2 FYNNEI. The CDR3 nucleotides are TGTGCCAGCAGTGAAGCACGAGGGCTACAAGAGACCCAGTACTTC. Translation: CASSEARGLQETQYF.

The J gene is TRBJ2-4, the V gene TRBV5-1; the D gene is possibly TRBD1 (5 bases). The CDR3 extends over 17 amino acids. Deletions cut 5 bases from V and 9 bases from J, with 27 bases between. CDR1 is SGHRS and CDR2 is YFSETQ in the germline V gene. CDR3 amino acids: CASRGEGQGLPTFIQYF. DNA for the CDR3: TGCGCCAGCAGAGGAGAAGGGCAGGGTCTACCCACCTTCATTCAGTACTTC.

V usage is TRBV6-2 or TRBV6-3 and J usage is TRBJ2-7; tentatively, D is TRBD2 (6 bases). Germline V gene data show CDR1 as MNHEY and CDR2 as SVGEGT. CDR3 size: 11 residues. CDR3 region: CVTGLGYEQYV. Written as DNA, the CDR3 is TGTGTCACGGGACTCGGATACGAGCAGTACGTC.

V and J are TRBV4-1 and TRBJ2-2; no clear D gene. This CDR3 comprises 15 residues. Per germline, CDR1 MGHRA and CDR2 YSYEKL. Trimming removed 0 bases from V and 4 bases from J, with 9 bases in between. The CDR3 region is CASSQEKGTTGELFF. The DNA of the CDR3 is TGCGCCAGCAGCCAAGAAAAGGGAACCACCGGGGAGCTGTTTTTT.

As regards this clonotype: With a much larger clone just one base away, this may be a read error. This chain uses TRBV7-8 with TRBJ2-2, with D unclear. Trimming took 6 bases from V and 6 from J, leaving 11 bases between them. The CDR3 totals 13 residues. CDR1 and CDR2 (germline): SGHVS, FQNEAQ. The CDR3 here is CASRFFDSGELFF. The CDR3 coding sequence is TGTGCCAGCAGGTTTTTTGACTCCGGGGAGCTGTTTTTT.

Remarks on this clonotype: Since no conserved phenylalanine or tryptophan closes the CDR3, a read error is the likely cause. V gene TRBV6-6 combines with J gene TRBJ2-1; no firm D call. V shed 0 bases and J shed 7 bases, with 10 bases lying between them. Germline CDR1 and CDR2: MNHNY and SVGAGI (reference sequence). The CDR3 has 14 residues. CDR3 amino acids: CASSYSNRDNEQFL. DNA of the CDR3: TGTGCCAGCAGTTACTCGAATAGGGATAATGAGCAGTTCCTC.

This chain connects TRBV20-1 to TRBJ1-1; no firm D call. Looked up from germline, CDR1 is DFQATT and CDR2 is SNEGSKA (reference sequence). The ends were cut back, 6 bases at V and 11 bases at J, with 16 bases in the middle. This CDR3 has 11 residues. The CDR3 sequence: CSAPRPSGAFF. CDR3 DNA: TGCAGTGCCCCCCGGCCTTCGGGGGCTTTCTTT.

In its sample, this clonotype was seen a few times. The chain combines TRBV12-3 or TRBV12-4 with TRBJ1-2; D remains ambiguous. V was cut by 5 bases and J by 1 base, with 14 bases left in between. There are 15 residues in the CDR3. The CDR3 reads CASSPLDDFNYGYTF. CDR3 nucleotides: TGTGCCAGCAGTCCCCTGGACGACTTTAACTATGGCTACACCTTC.

Many counts were recorded for this clonotype. The J gene is TRBJ1-3, the V gene TRBV7-9; unclear D gene. With 6 bases removed from V and 4 bases from J, the gap between germline ends came to 7 bases. The CDR3 has 12 amino acids. Germline V gene lookup returns CDR1 SEHNR and CDR2 FQNEAQ (reference sequence). The CDR3 protein is CASRQGGNTIYF. In DNA form, the CDR3 reads TGTGCCAGCAGACAAGGGGGAAACACCATATATTTT.

This chain links TRBV29-1 with TRBJ2-7, with 7 nucleotides matching TRBD1. Trimming cost V 3 bases and J 0 bases; bases outside gene matches: 5. The CDR3 has 14 residues. Germline V gene data show CDR1 as SQVTM and CDR2 as ANQGSEA. For the CDR3, the DNA is TGCAGCGTTGAGATCCGGGACAGCTCCTACGAGCAGTACTTC. Its translation is CSVEIRDSSYEQYF.

In its sample, this clonotype was seen a few times. The rearrangement joins TRBV7-9 to TRBJ1-2; D possibly corresponds to TRBD1 (6 bases). The CDR3 is 13 residues long. Trimming shortened V by 6 bases and J by 4 bases, and 12 bases separated the two germline ends. The germline V gene encodes CDR1 SEHNR and CDR2 FQNEAQ (reference sequence). The CDR3, as DNA: TGTGCCAGCAGAGCGGACAGTAGCTATGGCTACACCTTC. Translation: CASRADSSYGYTF.

The rearrangement joins TRBV20-1 to TRBJ2-7; 8 bases map to TRBD1. V shed 1 base and J 3 bases; nucleotides not matched to a gene: 5. From germline, CDR1 is DFQATT and CDR2 SNEGSKA (reference sequence). CDR3 length equals 14 residues. The CDR3 sequence: CSARARTGNYEQYF. CDR3 coding DNA: TGCAGTGCTAGAGCCCGGACAGGGAACTACGAGCAGTACTTC.

The chain has TRBV29-1 and TRBJ2-7; no clear D. Germline CDR1 SQVTM, CDR2 ANQGSEA. Trimming removed 2 bases from V and 4 bases from J, with 6 bases in between. CDR3 length equals 11 residues. CDR3 residues: CSVESRYEQYF. In DNA, the CDR3 is TGCAGCGTTGAATCGCGGTACGAGCAGTACTTC.

This chain connects TRBV7-9 to TRBJ2-5; 9 bases line up with TRBD2. This CDR3 contains 16 residues. Germline values: CDR1 SEHNR, CDR2 FQNEAQ (reference sequence). Trimming took 5 bases from V and 10 from J; bases not matched to a gene: 17. CDR3 amino acids: CASSMKGSGGPSSQYF. Here the CDR3 DNA reads TGTGCCAGCAGCATGAAGGGTAGCGGGGGCCCTTCGAGCCAGTACTTC.

This clonotype has ten or more counts. The chain joins TRBV7-8 to TRBJ2-5; D gene uncertain. CDR1 is SGHVS and CDR2 is FQNEAQ in the germline V gene. Trimming removed 6 bases from V and 4 bases from J, with 9 bases in between. CDR3 length equals 12 residues. CDR3 nucleotides: TGTGCCAGCAGGTACAGAGGAGAGACCCAGTACTTC. Translating it yields CASRYRGETQYF.

The chain carries TRBV6-6 and TRBJ2-1; D is uncertain. V was pared by 2 bases and J by 10 bases, with 9 bases between. CDR3 size: 12 residues. Germline V gene lookup returns CDR1 MNHNY and CDR2 SVGAGI (reference sequence). DNA of the CDR3: TGTGCCAGCAGTTACCCTACAAACGAGCAGTTCTTC. This gives the protein CASSYPTNEQFF.